This T cell receptor (beta chain) appears in the sequencing data of a study of blood T cell repertoires in COVID-19. The Seattle patients joined while their infection was active and were tracked longitudinally afterward. TCRdb's table, derived via immunoSEQ multiplex PCR, lists solely in-frame clones and lacks some. Of just under 60,000 clones detected, approximately 84% appear once; the ten largest clones hold about 9.1%. Trimming pared 5 bases from V and 4 bases from J, leaving 9 bases between. The germline CDR1 and CDR2 sequences are SGHRS and YFSETQ. CDR3 length equals 12 residues. The sample consisted of peripheral blood. The chain uses TRBV5-1 and TRBJ1-2; no clear D gene. The clonotype originates from a man older than 75 with COVID-19, enrolled during active disease. CDR3 residues: CASSGDLYGYTF. The CDR3 DNA reads as TGCGCCAGCAGTGGAGATCTCTATGGCTACACCTTC.